Each of the 30 T cell receptor beta chains below was sequenced from the same sample in a study of regulatory T cells in long-lasting Graves disease. Sequencing libraries for TCR beta were prepared with iRepertoire HTBI primers and Arm-PCR of CDR3 regions. From the multiplex PCR reads, TCRdb called clonotypes with MiXCR, one entry per CDR3 protein. The repertoire holds around 250,000 distinct CDR3 sequences, with 20% as singletons. Time point meaning: newly diagnosed GD, antithyroid drugs for less than 3 months. PBMC RNA was the source of the TCR library. The starting material was peripheral blood mononuclear cells (PBMCs), obtained at new diagnosis, from a patient treated with antithyroid drugs. The receptors stem from a female donor with Graves disease.

This sequence joins TRBV6-5 and TRBJ2-5; no reliable D call. Germline V lookup: CDR1 MNHEY, CDR2 SVGAGI. The CDR3 has 14 amino acids. V lost 0 bases and J lost 2, with 7 bases in between. CDR3 coding DNA: TGTGCCAGCAGTTACTCTGTCAGGCAAGAGACCCAGTACTTC. Translated, it gives CASSYSVRQETQYF.

A remark on this clonotype: A far more abundant clone sits one base away, making this likely a read error. This chain joins TRBV9 and TRBJ2-7, with 11 bases aligning to TRBD2. There are 18 residues in the CDR3. CDR1 and CDR2 from the germline V gene are SGDLS and YYNGEE. Here the CDR3 DNA reads TGTGCCAGCAGCTTAGCTCCTAGCGGGGGGCCGAGCTCCTGCGAGCAGTACTTC. This encodes CASSLAPSGGPSSCEQYF.

This clonotype was seen repeatedly, ten times or more. The CDR3 here is CASSLNKLGYTF. The CDR3 coding sequence is TGTGCCAGCAGTTTAAACAAGTTAGGCTACACCTTC. The chain uses TRBV28 and TRBJ1-2; D is ambiguous. Per germline, CDR1 MDHEN and CDR2 SYDVKM. The V gene lost 2 bases and the J gene lost 8 bases, with 9 bases spanning the gap. The CDR3 is made up of 12 amino acids.

In this sample, this clonotype is medium-sized (0.01 to 0.1%). V is TRBV11-1 and J is TRBJ2-5; 7 nucleotides line up with TRBD1. Germline V gives CDR1 SGHAT, CDR2 FQDESV (reference sequence). The CDR3 is 14 residues long. V shed 2 bases and J 5 bases; nucleotides not matched to a gene: 5. The CDR3 region is CASSLQQGLETQYF. Here the CDR3 DNA reads TGTGCCAGCAGCTTACAACAGGGGTTGGAGACCCAGTACTTC.

This clonotype came up many times. This chain joins TRBV27 and TRBJ2-2; D gene uncertain. Germline V gene data show CDR1 as MNHEY and CDR2 as SMNVEV (reference sequence). Trimming stripped 1 base from V and 2 bases from J, with 14 bases between. The CDR3 length is 17 residues. CDR3 sequence reads: CASSLYSWQSNTGELFF. For the CDR3, the DNA is TGTGCCAGCAGTTTATACTCGTGGCAGTCCAACACCGGGGAGCTGTTTTTT.

This clonotype has ten or more counts. The chain carries TRBV7-8 and TRBJ2-7; no definite D call. V gave up 3 bases and J gave up 7 bases, with 10 bases separating them. In germline, CDR1 is SGHVS, CDR2 FQNEAQ. The length of the CDR3 is 12 residues. CDR3 protein: CASSFPLGEQYF. The CDR3 DNA reads as TGTGCCAGCAGCTTCCCGCTGGGGGAGCAGTACTTC. The entire variable domain, with the rest obtained from reference TRBV7-8 and TRBJ2-7, is as follows: GAGVSQSPRYKVAKRGQDVALRCDPISGHVSLFWYQQALGQGPEFLTYFQNEAQLDKSGLPSDRFFAERPEGSVSTLKIQRTQQEDSAVYLCASSFPLGEQYFGPGTRLTVT.

In its sample, this clonotype was seen a few times. V and J are TRBV19 and TRBJ2-6; the match to TRBD1 covers 8 bases. The CDR3 covers 16 residues. V shed 9 bases and J 0 bases; nucleotides not matched to a gene: 7. Germline CDR1 LNHDA, CDR2 SQIVND (reference sequence). The CDR3 reads CARGNRGNSGANVLTF. DNA of the CDR3: TGTGCCAGGGGGAACAGGGGGAACTCTGGGGCCAACGTCCTGACTTTC.

This clonotype was seen more than once but under ten times. This chain uses TRBV4-1 with TRBJ2-2, with a weak D call TRBD1 (6 bases). V lost 0 bases and J lost 5, with 13 bases in between. CDR3 length: 16 amino acids. CDR1 is MGHRA, CDR2 YSYEKL, per germline. This CDR3 is CASSQDQGSATGELFF. The CDR3 DNA is TGCGCCAGCAGCCAAGATCAGGGGTCCGCAACCGGGGAGCTGTTTTTT.

The chain is built from TRBV20-1 and TRBJ2-7; D remains unclear. Trimming took off 6 bases at V and 0 bases at J, with 6 bases between the two ends. Germline V gene lookup returns CDR1 DFQATT and CDR2 SNEGSKA (reference sequence). This CDR3 spans 11 amino acids. The CDR3 DNA sequence: TGCAGTGCCGTCACCTCCTACGAGCAGTACTTC. It translates to CSAVTSYEQYF.

This clonotype appeared a few times. The chain is built from TRBV7-9 and TRBJ1-5; D is perhaps TRBD1 (6 bases). With 2 bases removed from V and 4 bases from J, the gap between germline ends came to 12 bases. This CDR3 contains 15 residues. Per the germline V gene, CDR1 is SEHNR and CDR2 is FQNEAQ (reference sequence). CDR3: CASSLMGAGNQPQHF. In DNA form, the CDR3 reads TGTGCCAGCAGCTTAATGGGGGCAGGGAATCAGCCCCAGCATTTT.

This clonotype was counted ten times or more. The DNA for the CDR3 is TGCGCCAGCGCCTCCCAGCCGGGCTCGGTACTCTACGAGCAGTACTTC. As protein: CASASQPGSVLYEQYF. The V and J genes are TRBV5-1 and TRBJ2-7; D uncertain. From germline, CDR1 is SGHRS and CDR2 YFSETQ. The V and J ends lost 7 bases and 3 bases respectively, with 23 bases between them. This CDR3 contains 16 residues.

V usage is TRBV11-2 and J usage is TRBJ2-5; D uncertain. CDR1 is SGHAT and CDR2 is FQNNGV in the germline V gene. The V and J ends lost 2 bases and 5 bases respectively, with 18 bases between them. This CDR3 has 16 amino acids. CDR3: CASSLRVVDPDETQYF. In DNA, the CDR3 is TGTGCCAGCAGCTTAAGGGTTGTGGACCCCGATGAGACCCAGTACTTC.

This clonotype came up a few times. This chain links TRBV30 with TRBJ1-5, with 7 bases that match TRBD1. With V trimmed by 5 bases and J by 2 bases, 6 bases remained unmatched. This CDR3 is built from 14 residues. The germline V gene has CDR1 GTSNPN and CDR2 SVGIG (reference sequence). The CDR3 is CAWGTAMGNQPQHF. CDR3 bases: TGTGCCTGGGGGACAGCGATGGGCAATCAGCCCCAGCATTTT.

This clonotype was found many times. The chain carries TRBV7-8 and TRBJ2-7; 7 nucleotides line up with TRBD1. Germline trimming cut 2 bases from V and 2 bases from J; bases unmatched to any gene: 0. Germline CDR1 is SGHVS and CDR2 is FQNEAQ. CDR3 length: 13 amino acids. CDR3 in DNA: TGTGCCAGCAGCTTAACAGGGGCCTACGAGCAGTACTTC. It is translated as CASSLTGAYEQYF.

The rearrangement links TRBV6-2 or TRBV6-3 to TRBJ1-3; D unresolved. Germline CDR1 is MNHEY and CDR2 is SVGEGT. The CDR3 contains 15 residues. V gave up 7 bases and J gave up 0 bases, with 13 bases separating them. CDR3 sequence (DNA): TGTGCCAGCATGGGAGGGCAAAGCTCTGGAAACACCATATATTTT. Translating it yields CASMGGQSSGNTIYF.

This clonotype was picked up many times. This sequence joins TRBV7-2 and TRBJ2-1, with TRBD2 identical over 9 bases. CDR3 length equals 16 residues. Unmatched junction bases numbered 8, after V lost 5 bases and J lost 3 bases. CDR1 SGHTA and CDR2 FQGNSA come from the germline V gene. CDR3 bases: TGTGCCAGCAGCCTCCTAGCGGGGATCAGCTACAATGAGCAGTTCTTC. As protein: CASSLLAGISYNEQFF.

This clonotype has a count of ten or more. A junction end diverges from the germline sequence, so it may reflect a read error. V usage is TRBV10-2 and J usage is TRBJ2-5; the match to TRBD1 covers 10 bases. The CDR3 is made up of 14 amino acids. The germline V gene encodes CDR1 WSHSY and CDR2 SAAADI. CDR3 sequence reads: CASSETGGGETQYF. CDR3 DNA: TGTGCCAGCAGCGAGACAGGGGGCGGAGAGACCCAGTACTTC.

This clonotype has more than one count but fewer than ten. The chain recombines TRBV5-1 with TRBJ1-2; no reliable D call. Trimming left V 0 bases short and J 6 bases short, with 15 bases between. The CDR3 sequence is 15 residues long. CDR1 is SGHRS, CDR2 YFSETQ, per germline. The CDR3 sequence is CASSLVGGRENGYTF. The CDR3 nucleotides are TGCGCCAGCAGCTTGGTGGGAGGGAGAGAGAATGGCTACACCTTC. Drawing the rest from reference TRBV5-1 and TRBJ1-2, the complete variable domain is KAGVTQTPRYLIKTRGQQVTLSCSPISGHRSVSWYQQTPGQGLQFLFEYFSETQRNKGNFPGRFSGRQFSNSRSEMNVSTLELGDSALYLCASSLVGGRENGYTFGSGTRLTVV.

Comments on this clonotype: A far larger clone is one nucleotide away, so this likely arose from a read error. The CDR3 DNA is TGTGCCGGCAGAGGGGACTCAGAGACCCAGTACTTC. This encodes CAGRGDSETQYF. This chain uses TRBV2 with TRBJ2-1, with D perhaps matching TRBD2 (6 bases). The DNA end is a closer match to TRBJ2-5, so the J assignment may be wrong. CDR1 is SNHLY and CDR2 is FYNNEI in the germline V gene. This CDR3 is 12 amino acids long.

As concerns this clonotype: A much larger clone differs by one base, so this may be a read error. The missing conserved phenylalanine or tryptophan at the end of this CDR3 makes a read error likely. The V call is TRBV20-1, the J call TRBJ1-2, with TRBD1 matching 8 bases. J gave up 6 bases and V 6 bases, and 12 bases lay outside the gene matches. The CDR3 contains 14 residues. The germline gives CDR1 DFQATT, CDR2 SNEGSKA (reference sequence). The CDR3 bases are TGCAGTGCGCAAGGAGGGGTGACAGGGGATGGCTACACCTCC. It yields the protein CSAQGGVTGDGYTS.

There are many counts of this clonotype. This chain uses TRBV7-2 with TRBJ2-3; the D gene could be TRBD1 or TRBD2 (5 bases each). CDR1 and CDR2 from the germline V gene are SGHTA and FQGNSA. The CDR3 is made up of 17 amino acids. V lost 5 bases and J 8 bases, leaving 26 bases between the germline ends. The CDR3 sequence is CASSPAAGTATQATQYF. Written as DNA, the CDR3 is TGTGCCAGCAGCCCCGCCGCAGGGACGGCGACGCAGGCTACGCAGTATTTT.

This chain joins TRBV11-3 and TRBJ2-5; no clear D. Trimming took off 2 bases at V and 4 bases at J, with 14 bases between the two ends. Germline V gene lookup returns CDR1 SGHNT and CDR2 YENEEA. The CDR3 consists of 15 residues. CDR3 in DNA: TGTGCCAGCAGCTTACATGAAGGTTACAGAGAGACCCAGTACTTC. Residues: CASSLHEGYRETQYF.

V usage is TRBV19 and J usage is TRBJ1-3, with a tentative D call TRBD1 (6 bases). Trimming shortened V by 5 bases and J by 6 bases, and 11 bases separated the two germline ends. CDR3 length: 13 amino acids. The germline CDR1 and CDR2 sequences are LNHDA and SQIVND (reference sequence). CDR3 loop: CASSDRGQNTIYF. The CDR3 DNA is TGTGCCAGTAGTGACCGGGGACAAAACACCATATATTTT.

This clonotype was counted at least ten times. The V gene is TRBV5-8, the J gene TRBJ1-1; D remains ambiguous. The CDR3 runs 15 residues. Germline V gives CDR1 SGHTS, CDR2 YDEGEE. The V end was cut by 0 bases, the J end by 7 bases, with 16 bases between. CDR3 residues: CASSLARQTYHEAFF. The CDR3 DNA is TGTGCCAGCAGCTTGGCACGTCAGACATACCATGAAGCTTTCTTT.

Notes on this clonotype: A far more abundant clone sits one base away, making this likely a read error. The V and J genes are TRBV5-5 and TRBJ2-3; 8 positions agree with TRBD1. The CDR3 extends over 14 amino acids. CDR1 and CDR2 from the germline V gene are SGHKS and YYEKEE (reference sequence). The CDR3 spells CAGSYKTGADTQYF. The CDR3 nucleotides read TGCGCCGGCAGCTACAAGACAGGGGCGGATACGCAGTATTTT.

This clonotype was seen repeatedly, ten times or more. The V call is TRBV25-1, the J call TRBJ2-7; no clear D. Between the trimmed V and J ends, which lost 3 bases and 6 bases, there was a span of 15 bases. Germline V CDR1 and CDR2: MGHDK, SYGVNS. The CDR3 is made up of 14 amino acids. Here the CDR3 reads CASSEVVRIGEQYF. The CDR3 DNA follows: TGTGCCAGCAGTGAGGTGGTTAGAATCGGCGAGCAGTACTTC.

This clonotype has just a few counts. The J gene is TRBJ2-1, the V gene TRBV3-1, with 7 positions matching TRBD1. This CDR3 is 16 amino acids long. V shed 1 base, J shed 6 bases, and the junction held 9 bases outside the gene matches. The germline V gene has CDR1 LGHDT and CDR2 YNNKEL (reference sequence). Here the CDR3 DNA reads TGTGCCAGCAGCCAAGTGGTAGGGGGCGCAATCAATGAGCAGTTCTTC. Translated, it gives CASSQVVGGAINEQFF.

This clonotype was found many times. This chain links TRBV20-1 with TRBJ1-6; D is unclear. V lost 4 bases to trimming and J lost 4 bases, with 17 bases between them. Germline CDR1 and CDR2: DFQATT and SNEGSKA (reference sequence). The length of the CDR3 is 16 residues. This CDR3 is CSAKGSFGQYNSPLHF. DNA of the CDR3: TGCAGTGCTAAAGGTAGTTTCGGGCAGTATAATTCACCCCTCCACTTT.

This clonotype appeared many times. J is TRBJ2-7 and V is TRBV3-1; TRBD2 is a possible D gene (6 bases). Germline CDR1 is LGHDT and CDR2 is YNNKEL (reference sequence). The CDR3 length is 14 residues. The ends were cut back, 4 bases at V and 4 bases at J, with 14 bases in the middle. This CDR3 reads CASSPGLLAYEQYF. The CDR3 DNA reads as TGTGCCAGCAGCCCCGGACTACTTGCATACGAGCAGTACTTC.

About this clonotype itself: It may be a read error: a sequence one base away is much more abundant. The final CDR3 position lacks the conserved phenylalanine or tryptophan, pointing to a likely read error. J is TRBJ2-5 and V is TRBV9; D unresolved. The J call is uncertain, as TRBJ2-1 better fits the DNA end. The CDR3 loop spans 19 amino acids. Germline-derived CDR1 and CDR2 are SGDLS and YYNGEE. In DNA form, the CDR3 reads TGTGCCAGCAGCACCAAACGGGTTGAGTCCTCCTCCTCCTACAATGAGCAGTTCCTC. Protein product: CASSTKRVESSSSYNEQFL.